The rows below give T cell receptor beta chains drawn from one sample of a study of Tregs in tolerant kidney transplant recipients. For these TCRs, the target antigens are not known. Produced via immunoSEQ multiplex PCR; TCRdb's table is partial and in-frame only. The sample has about 44,000 clones, less than 97% seen once. The sequenced sample was Tregs from blood cultured with allogeneic cells. These receptors came from a human donor in good health. The CDR3 runs from the conserved cysteine through the conserved F or W. Fields, in order: V gene, D gene, clone size, J gene, CDR3 protein, CDR3 DNA. D genes are given only for firm matches. Not all rows give a size; the values are once, few, many and, for expanded clones, a class.

TRBV6-1	.	.	TRBJ2-2	CASSVQGGNTGELFF	TGTGCCAGCAGTGTACAAGGGGGGAACACCGGGGAGCTGTTTTTT
TRBV9	.	.	TRBJ2-3	CASSVVSTDTQYF	TGTGCCAGCAGCGTAGTCAGCACAGATACGCAGTATTTT
TRBV5-1	TRBD2	.	TRBJ2-5	CASSFGRGTFQETQYF	TGCGCCAGCAGCTTCGGGCGGGGGACCTTCCAAGAGACCCAGTACTTC
TRBV9	TRBD1	.	TRBJ1-5	CASSASDRVNQPQHF	TGTGCCAGCAGCGCCTCGGACAGGGTGAATCAGCCCCAGCATTTT
TRBV5-1	.	.	TRBJ2-3	CASSLAARTDTQYF	TGCGCCAGCAGCTTGGCTGCTCGGACAGATACGCAGTATTTT
TRBV11-3	.	.	TRBJ2-7	CAQPGLGEQYF	TGTGCCCAGCCTGGGCTTGGCGAGCAGTACTTC
TRBV5-4	.	.	TRBJ1-1	CASSLSSANTEAFF	TGTGCCAGCAGCTTGTCTTCAGCGAACACTGAAGCTTTCTTT
TRBV9	.	.	TRBJ1-2	CASSPRGYGYTF	TGTGCCAGCAGCCCAAGGGGGTACGGCTACACCTTC
TRBV25-1	.	.	TRBJ2-1	CASSKGGSYNEQFF	TGTGCCAGCAGTAAAGGGGGATCCTACAATGAGCAGTTCTTC
TRBV7-2	TRBD2	.	TRBJ2-7	CASSYSGGYSYEQYF	TGTGCCAGCAGTTATAGCGGGGGCTACTCCTACGAGCAGTACTTC
TRBV5-4	TRBD2	.	TRBJ2-1	CASRSTSGRKEFF	TGTGCCAGCAGATCGACTAGCGGGAGGAAGGAGTTCTTC
TRBV14	.	.	TRBJ1-1	CASSRNLGTEAFF	TGTGCCAGCAGCCGCAACTTGGGGACTGAAGCTTTCTTT
TRBV10-3	.	.	TRBJ1-1	CAIKPVTRNTEAFF	TGTGCCATCAAGCCTGTAACAAGGAACACTGAAGCTTTCTTT
TRBV11-3	.	.	TRBJ2-3	CASSKTGREADTQYF	TGTGCCAGCAGCAAGACAGGACGGGAAGCAGATACGCAGTATTTT
TRBV20-1	.	.	TRBJ1-2	CSADNYGYTF	TGCAGTGCCGACAACTATGGCTACACCTTC
TRBV19	TRBD2	.	TRBJ2-7	CASSITQRGDPNYEQYF	TGTGCCAGTAGTATAACCCAGCGGGGGGATCCCAACTACGAGCAGTACTTC
TRBV11-1	.	.	TRBJ1-4	CASSLNLGQGREKLFF	TGTGCCAGCAGCTTAAACCTAGGTCAGGGTCGGGAAAAACTGTTTTTT
TRBV4-1	.	.	TRBJ1-4	CASSPTGRATNEKLFF	TGCGCCAGCAGCCCGACGGGGCGGGCAACTAATGAAAAACTGTTTTTT
TRBV6-1	.	few	TRBJ2-5	CASSAGWSEETQYF	TGTGCCAGCAGTGCGGGGTGGAGTGAAGAGACCCAGTACTTC
TRBV7-9	TRBD1	.	TRBJ1-1	CASSFISQGVGEAFF	TGTGCCAGCAGCTTTATTTCACAGGGGGTAGGGGAAGCTTTCTTT
TRBV7-2	.	.	TRBJ2-1	CASSLSRLASYNEQFF	TGTGCCAGCAGCCTGTCTCGGCTAGCCTCCTACAATGAGCAGTTCTTC
TRBV5-4	.	.	TRBJ2-3	CASSLYRDTTDTQYF	TGTGCCAGCAGCCTTTACAGGGACACCACAGATACGCAGTATTTT
TRBV19	TRBD1	.	TRBJ1-1	CASSTFRDRGGNTEAFF	TGTGCCAGTAGTACCTTTCGGGACAGGGGTGGGAACACTGAAGCTTTCTTT
TRBV6-6	.	.	TRBJ1-5	CASSFPTQPQHF	TGTGCCAGCAGTTTCCCAACACAGCCCCAGCATTTT
TRBV25-1	TRBD1	.	TRBJ2-3	CASSEYRTGRGDTQYF	TGTGCCAGCAGTGAATATCGGACAGGGCGGGGTGATACGCAGTATTTT
TRBV2	.	.	TRBJ1-5	CASSQEVPSRQPQHF	TGTGCCAGCAGCCAAGAAGTCCCATCGAGACAGCCCCAGCATTTT
TRBV30	TRBD1	.	TRBJ1-6	CAWSSFRDRGFRSSYNSPLHF	TGTGCCTGGAGTTCTTTCCGGGACAGGGGTTTTAGGAGCTCCTATAATTCACCCCTCCACTTT
TRBV6-6	TRBD1	.	TRBJ2-7	CASPPGQGVSGYEQYF	TGTGCCAGCCCACCGGGACAGGGTGTATCCGGGTACGAGCAGTACTTC
TRBV7-9	.	.	TRBJ1-1	CASSLGRLNTEAFF	TGTGCCAGCAGCTTAGGCAGGTTGAACACTGAAGCTTTCTTT
TRBV19	.	.	TRBJ1-5	CASSIGRRQPQHF	TGTGCCAGTAGTATAGGGCGGAGGCAGCCCCAGCATTTT
TRBV7-9	TRBD2	once	TRBJ2-2	CASSWTSGNTGELFF	TGTGCCAGCAGCTGGACTAGCGGCAACACCGGGGAGCTGTTTTTT
TRBV5-1	.	.	TRBJ2-2	CASSLEPLAGTAGELFF	TGCGCCAGCAGCTTGGAGCCCTTGGCAGGGACGGCCGGGGAGCTGTTTTTT
TRBV6-4	.	.	TRBJ2-1	CASSEGFEQFF	TGTGCCAGCAGTGAGGGGTTCGAGCAGTTCTTC
TRBV19	.	.	TRBJ2-5	CASRPGLYQETQYF	TGTGCCAGTAGACCGGGGCTGTACCAAGAGACCCAGTACTTC
TRBV18	TRBD2	.	TRBJ2-1	CASSPPKTSGMSEQFF	TGTGCCAGCTCACCACCGAAGACTAGCGGGATGAGTGAGCAGTTCTTC
TRBV5-1	TRBD1	.	TRBJ1-1	CASSLWGQGGFSNTEAFF	TGCGCCAGCAGCTTGTGGGGACAGGGTGGTTTTTCGAACACTGAAGCTTTCTTT
TRBV4-1	.	.	TRBJ2-2	CASSPDPWTGELFF	TGCGCCAGCAGCCCTGACCCGTGGACCGGGGAGCTGTTTTTT
TRBV5-5	.	.	TRBJ2-1	CASSLDSTYNEQFF	TGTGCCAGCAGCTTGGACAGTACCTACAATGAGCAGTTCTTC
TRBV19	.	once	TRBJ1-5	CASSIDDRGNQPQHF	TGTGCCAGTAGTATAGACGACCGCGGCAATCAGCCCCAGCATTTT
TRBV18	.	.	TRBJ2-7	CASSPSGVKGYEQYF	TGTGCCAGCTCACCGTCCGGGGTTAAAGGGTACGAGCAGTACTTC
TRBV29-1	.	.	TRBJ2-2	CSVGGQIGTGELFF	TGCAGCGTGGGGGGACAGATCGGTACCGGGGAGCTGTTTTTT
TRBV5-1	TRBD2	.	TRBJ2-1	CASSLGLAGGYNEQFF	TGCGCCAGCAGCTTGGGGCTAGCGGGGGGCTACAATGAGCAGTTCTTC
TRBV6-5	TRBD2	.	TRBJ2-1	CASSYSPSGSYNEQFF	TGTGCCAGCAGTTACTCGCCTAGCGGGTCCTACAATGAGCAGTTCTTC
TRBV7-9	.	.	TRBJ1-5	CASSLGPGPSNQPQHF	TGTGCCAGCAGCTTAGGGCCAGGGCCTAGCAATCAGCCCCAGCATTTT
TRBV10-3	TRBD1	.	TRBJ2-3	CAISEQGAPQYF	TGTGCCATCAGTGAGCAGGGGGCCCCACAATATTTT
TRBV30	.	.	TRBJ1-2	CAWSQASGYTF	TGTGCCTGGAGTCAAGCCTCTGGCTACACCTTC
TRBV11-2	.	.	TRBJ2-7	CASSLGLQANYEQYF	TGTGCCAGCAGCTTAGGCCTTCAGGCTAACTACGAGCAGTACTTC
TRBV30	.	.	TRBJ2-2	CAWSVGTATGELFF	TGTGCCTGGAGTGTTGGGACGGCCACCGGGGAGCTGTTTTTT
TRBV4-1	TRBD2	once	TRBJ2-7	CASSQAGGGWASYEQYF	TGCGCCAGCAGCCAGGCGGGGGGTGGCTGGGCTTCTTACGAGCAGTACTTC
TRBV6-1	.	once	TRBJ1-5	CASSVGVRGGSYNQPQHF	TGTGCCAGCAGTGTTGGGGTGAGGGGGGGGAGCTACAATCAGCCCCAGCATTTT
TRBV9	.	.	TRBJ1-1	CASTRTFGSTEAFF	TGTGCCAGCACCCGGACCTTCGGTAGCACTGAAGCTTTCTTT
TRBV27	.	.	TRBJ1-2	CASSLHGGYGYTF	TGTGCCAGCAGTTTACACGGGGGCTATGGCTACACCTTC
TRBV6-4	.	.	TRBJ2-7	CASSDSMPQTVHSSYEQYF	TGTGCCAGCAGTGACTCGATGCCTCAGACAGTTCATAGCTCCTACGAGCAGTACTTC
TRBV2	TRBD2	.	TRBJ2-3	CASSGTGGRTDTQYF	TGTGCCAGCAGTGGAACGGGGGGACGCACAGATACGCAGTATTTT